These 28 T cell receptor beta chains originate from one sample sequenced in a study of cytomegalovirus exposure and HLA in healthy donors. Use of 60 Vbeta and 13 Jbeta primers characterized the PCR. This table comes from immunoSEQ multiplex PCR, and its TCRdb copy is limited to in-frame clones, with some not included. The sample lists around 120,000 clones, more than 60% occurring once. Sequencing was done on a sample of PBMCs. The receptors originated from a woman aged 40 to 50 in good health and CMV-seropositive.

V is TRBV4-3 and J is TRBJ2-3; 9 nucleotides line up with TRBD2. CDR1 is LGHNA and CDR2 is YSLEER in the germline V gene. This CDR3 has 15 amino acids. The ends lost 6 bases at V and 2 bases at J; junction bases unmatched: 6. CDR3 in DNA: TGCGCCAGCAGGCGGACTAGCGTTTACACAGATACGCAGTATTTT. Translation: CASRRTSVYTDTQYF.

This clone occurred once. The gene calls are TRBV7-9 and TRBJ1-1; TRBD1 aligns across 9 bases. The V segment lost 4 bases and the J segment 1 base; nucleotides outside the gene matches: 1. Germline CDR1 and CDR2: SEHNR and FQNEAQ (reference sequence). The length of the CDR3 is 14 residues. The CDR3 is CASSWGQGNTEAFF. In nucleotides, the CDR3 is TGTGCCAGCAGCTGGGGACAGGGGAACACTGAAGCTTTCTTT.

The count of this clone is one. The chain recombines TRBV30 with TRBJ2-3, with D maybe TRBD1 (8 bases). Germline V gene data show CDR1 as GTSNPN and CDR2 as SVGIG (reference sequence). The length of the CDR3 is 15 residues. The V end was cut by 3 bases, the J end by 7 bases, with 20 bases between. The CDR3 reads CAWRGRGQGANTQYF. CDR3 coding DNA: TGTGCCTGGAGGGGGAGGGGTCAGGGGGCGAATACGCAGTATTTT.

The CDR3 loop reads CASSPVGRENTEAFF. The CDR3 DNA sequence: TGCGCCAGCAGCCCCGTGGGCAGGGAGAACACTGAAGCTTTCTTT. V usage is TRBV4-1 and J usage is TRBJ1-1; D may be TRBD1 (5 bases). Germline-derived CDR1 and CDR2 are MGHRA and YSYEKL. This CDR3 has 15 amino acids. Trimming removed 4 bases at V and 1 base at J, with 13 bases between.

This clone was counted only a few times. This chain connects TRBV7-9 to TRBJ2-1; weak D call: TRBD2 (5 bases). The germline CDR1 and CDR2 sequences are SEHNR and FQNEAQ (reference sequence). V shed 4 bases and J shed 0 bases, with 7 bases lying between them. CDR3 length: 14 amino acids. CDR3 sequence: CASSSAASYNEQFF. The CDR3, as DNA: TGTGCCAGCAGCTCAGCGGCCTCCTACAATGAGCAGTTCTTC.

The J gene is TRBJ2-1, the V gene TRBV27; 9 nucleotides line up with TRBD2. Germline V gives CDR1 MNHEY, CDR2 SMNVEV (reference sequence). The V and J ends lost 0 bases and 8 bases, in that order; junction bases with no gene match: 8. The CDR3 totals 16 residues. The CDR3 protein is CASSLSAGGPWYEQFF. The CDR3 nucleotides are TGTGCCAGCAGTTTATCGGCGGGGGGGCCATGGTATGAGCAGTTCTTC.

The chain uses TRBV6-1 and TRBJ1-5; 8 positions match TRBD1. CDR1 is MNHNS, CDR2 SASEGT, per germline. The CDR3 sequence is 12 residues long. The CDR3 here is CGTGISNQPQHF. CDR3 nucleotide sequence: TGTGGGACAGGGATTAGCAATCAGCCCCAGCATTTT.

The rearrangement joins TRBV5-6 to TRBJ2-2; 9 bases are shared with TRBD2. Germline CDR1 is SGHDT and CDR2 is YYEEEE. The CDR3 consists of 17 residues. V shed 3 bases, J shed 4 bases, and the junction held 10 bases outside the gene matches. The CDR3 region is CASSWSAGGPPTGELFF. The CDR3, as DNA: TGTGCCAGCAGCTGGTCGGCGGGAGGGCCCCCCACCGGGGAGCTGTTTTTT. The full variable domain, rest sourced from reference TRBV5-6 and TRBJ2-2, is DAGVTQSPTHLIKTRGQQVTLRCSPKSGHDTVSWYQQALGQGPQFIFQYYEEEERQRGNFPDRFSGHQFPNYSSELNVNALLLGDSALYLCASSWSAGGPPTGELFFGEGSRLTVL.

The J gene is TRBJ2-7, the V gene TRBV6-5; TRBD1 matches at 7 bases. Germline V gene sequence: CDR1 MNHEY, CDR2 SVGAGI. After removal of 10 bases from V and 3 bases from J, the junction contained 6 bases not matched to a gene. This CDR3 is 12 amino acids long. DNA of the CDR3: TGTGCCATCGGGACAGATTACTACGAGCAGTACTTC. It encodes CAIGTDYYEQYF.

This sequence joins TRBV10-3 and TRBJ2-5, with D unclear. The CDR3 is 14 residues long. The V gene's germline CDR1 is ENHRY and CDR2 SYGVKD. Trimming took off 2 bases at V and 1 base at J, with 8 bases between the two ends. The CDR3 region has the DNA TGTGCCATCAGTGAGATTGCGGCCCAAGAGACCCAGTACTTC. It is translated as CAISEIAAQETQYF.

The chain carries TRBV19 and TRBJ1-2, with D unresolved. Germline assignment: CDR1 LNHDA and CDR2 SQIVND (reference sequence). V lost 5 bases to trimming and J lost 0 bases, with 10 bases between them. The CDR3 is made up of 14 amino acids. DNA for the CDR3: TGTGCCAGTAGTCTCCGGCGGACTAACTATGGCTACACCTTC. It specifies CASSLRRTNYGYTF.

The chain carries TRBV6-5 and TRBJ2-7; possible D gene TRBD1, 6 bases. The CDR3 sequence is 13 residues long. Germline V gene lookup returns CDR1 MNHEY and CDR2 SVGAGI. Trimming shortened V by 5 bases and J by 4 bases, and 12 bases separated the two germline ends. CDR3 coding DNA: TGTGCCAGCAGTCCTGGACAGTTATACGAGCAGTACTTC. This encodes CASSPGQLYEQYF.

The chain joins TRBV5-1 to TRBJ1-1; 7 bases line up with TRBD1. J gave up 2 bases and V 0 bases, and 4 bases lay outside the gene matches. In germline, CDR1 is SGHRS, CDR2 YFSETQ. The CDR3 spans 15 residues. As DNA, the CDR3 is TGCGCCAGCAGCTTGGCGACAGGGCCCAACACTGAAGCTTTCTTT. Protein product: CASSLATGPNTEAFF.

The chain couples TRBV6-5 to TRBJ1-1; TRBD1 might be the D (5 bases). Germline assignment: CDR1 MNHEY and CDR2 SVGAGI. Between the trimmed V and J ends, which lost 0 bases and 11 bases, there was a span of 22 bases. The CDR3 is made up of 16 amino acids. In DNA, the CDR3 is TGTGCCAGCAGTTACTCCGTCCCCTCAGGGACTGAATGGGCTTTCTTT. This encodes CASSYSVPSGTEWAFF.

This chain links TRBV4-2 with TRBJ2-3; D is uncertain. This CDR3 spans 12 amino acids. The V gene lost 7 bases and the J gene lost 4 bases, with 9 bases spanning the gap. Germline CDR1 and CDR2: LGHNA and YNFKEQ. CDR3 bases: TGTGCCAGCAAAAACGAGGCAGATACGCAGTATTTT. Translating gives CASKNEADTQYF.

The J gene is TRBJ2-7, the V gene TRBV6-1; D possibly corresponds to TRBD1 (5 bases). V dropped 7 bases and J dropped 2 bases, with 6 bases sitting between them. Germline-derived CDR1 and CDR2 are MNHNS and SASEGT. The CDR3 is made up of 11 amino acids. The CDR3 reads CASTGTYEQYF. In nucleotides, the CDR3 is TGTGCCAGCACAGGGACCTACGAGCAGTACTTC.

The V and J genes are TRBV11-1 and TRBJ2-1; D is possibly TRBD2 (6 bases). Germline lookup yields CDR1 SGHAT and CDR2 FQDESV (reference sequence). Trimming removed 1 base from V and 8 bases from J, with 15 bases in between. The CDR3 covers 15 residues. This chain's CDR3 is CASSLVRGGVHEQFF. The CDR3 nucleotides read TGTGCCAGCAGCTTAGTGAGGGGCGGGGTTCATGAGCAGTTCTTC.

The chain is built from TRBV13 and TRBJ1-2; unclear D gene. CDR1 is PRHDT, CDR2 FYEKMQ, per germline (reference sequence). The germline V and J ends were trimmed by 0 bases and 0 bases, with 14 bases remaining between them. The CDR3 length is 17 residues. The CDR3 coding sequence is TGTGCCAGCAGCTTAGGGTCGGGGTATCGGGCTAACTATGGCTACACCTTC. Translation gives CASSLGSGYRANYGYTF.

The chain employs TRBV5-1 and TRBJ2-3, with 8 nucleotides matching TRBD2. The CDR3 sequence is 16 residues long. V shed 1 base, J shed 2 bases, and the junction held 6 bases outside the gene matches. Germline values: CDR1 SGHRS, CDR2 YFSETQ. CDR3 bases: TGCGCCAGCAGCTTGACGGTAGCGGGGCTCACAGATACGCAGTATTTT. Encoded protein: CASSLTVAGLTDTQYF. Drawing the rest from reference TRBV5-1 and TRBJ2-3, the complete variable domain is KAGVTQTPRYLIKTRGQQVTLSCSPISGHRSVSWYQQTPGQGLQFLFEYFSETQRNKGNFPGRFSGRQFSNSRSEMNVSTLELGDSALYLCASSLTVAGLTDTQYFGPGTRLTVL.

V is TRBV7-2 and J is TRBJ2-7, with TRBD1 as a possible D gene (5 bases). V was trimmed by 0 bases and J by 6 bases, leaving 6 bases between them. The germline CDR1 and CDR2 sequences are SGHTA and FQGNSA. This CDR3 has 12 residues. CDR3 bases: TGTGCCAGCAGCTTAGCGCAGGGCGAGCAGTACTTC. As protein: CASSLAQGEQYF. Variable domain in full (rest from reference TRBV7-2 and TRBJ2-7): GAGVSQSPSNKVTEKGKDVELRCDPISGHTALYWYRQSLGQGLEFLIYFQGNSAPDKSGLPSDRFSAERTGGSVSTLTIQRTQQEDSAVYLCASSLAQGEQYFGPGTRLTVT.

The sample holds one count of this clone. The chain is built from TRBV5-1 and TRBJ2-3; 10 bases match TRBD1. Per germline, CDR1 SGHRS and CDR2 YFSETQ. This CDR3 spans 13 amino acids. Trimming at V came to 9 bases and at J to 4 bases, leaving 5 bases not matched to a gene. The CDR3 spells CATSGQGADTQYF. The CDR3 coding sequence is TGCGCCACCTCTGGACAGGGGGCAGATACGCAGTATTTT.

V gene TRBV5-1 combines with J gene TRBJ2-5; 7 bases align to TRBD2. Germline V CDR1 and CDR2: SGHRS, YFSETQ. V trimming: 4 bases; J trimming: 2 bases; junction bases outside the gene matches: 8. CDR3 length: 15 residues. CDR3 amino acids: CASSRPGGGQETQYF. The CDR3 bases are TGCGCCAGCAGCCGTCCGGGGGGTGGACAAGAGACCCAGTACTTC.

The rearrangement joins TRBV29-1 to TRBJ1-3, with D maybe TRBD1 (6 bases). Germline assignment: CDR1 SQVTM and CDR2 ANQGSEA. V was shortened by 3 bases and J by 4 bases, with 7 bases between the two germline ends. This CDR3 comprises 12 residues. CDR3 DNA: TGCAGCGTTGACCAGGGGGGAAACACCATATATTTT. It specifies CSVDQGGNTIYF.

The chain combines TRBV7-9 with TRBJ1-4; tentatively, D is TRBD1 (6 bases). V lost 3 bases to trimming and J lost 8 bases, with 16 bases between them. The CDR3 loop spans 15 amino acids. Germline CDR1 reads SEHNR; CDR2 reads FQNEAQ (reference sequence). The CDR3 loop reads CASSFMGGLGEKLFF. The CDR3 region has the DNA TGTGCCAGCAGCTTTATGGGGGGGCTCGGGGAAAAACTGTTTTTT.

The chain combines TRBV30 with TRBJ2-7; 7 bases are a match to TRBD1. CDR1 is GTSNPN, CDR2 SVGIG, per germline (reference sequence). Trimming cost V 1 base and J 1 base; bases outside gene matches: 1. This CDR3 is 13 amino acids long. Here the CDR3 DNA reads TGTGCCTGGAGTGGGGACAGTTCCTACGAGCAGTACTTC. Translation: CAWSGDSSYEQYF. Looking up the rest from reference TRBV30 and TRBJ2-7 gives the full variable domain: SQTIHQWPATLVQPVGSPLSLECTVEGTSNPNLYWYRQAAGRGLQLLFYSVGIGQISSEVPQNLSASRPQDRQFILSSKKLLLSDSGFYLCAWSGDSSYEQYFGPGTRLTVT.

J is TRBJ1-1 and V is TRBV7-9; TRBD1 might be the D (5 bases). Germline V gives CDR1 SEHNR, CDR2 FQNEAQ (reference sequence). This CDR3 comprises 15 residues. Trimming removed 10 bases at V and 5 bases at J, with 23 bases between. The DNA for the CDR3 is TGTGCCATCCTGTCGAGAGGCAGGGCGGGAACTGAAGCTTTCTTT. Translated, it gives CAILSRGRAGTEAFF.

This sequence joins TRBV18 and TRBJ1-5; a weak D match, TRBD1 (5 bases). The V and J ends lost 3 bases and 1 base respectively, with 10 bases between them. The CDR3 is 15 amino acids. Germline V gene lookup returns CDR1 KGHSH and CDR2 LQKENI. The DNA for the CDR3 is TGTGCCAGCTCACCGTCCCGACAGAGCAATCAGCCCCAGCATTTT. Translated, it gives CASSPSRQSNQPQHF.

The V call is TRBV5-1, the J call TRBJ1-1, with D unresolved. The CDR3 is 14 residues long. The germline CDR1 and CDR2 sequences are SGHRS and YFSETQ. V dropped 0 bases and J dropped 1 base, with 7 bases sitting between them. CDR3 nucleotides: TGCGCCAGCAGCTTGGACATAACGAACACTGAAGCTTTCTTT. This encodes CASSLDITNTEAFF. The complete variable domain, with remaining parts taken from reference TRBV5-1 and TRBJ1-1, reads KAGVTQTPRYLIKTRGQQVTLSCSPISGHRSVSWYQQTPGQGLQFLFEYFSETQRNKGNFPGRFSGRQFSNSRSEMNVSTLELGDSALYLCASSLDITNTEAFFGQGTRLTVV.